Following are 6 T cell receptor beta chains from one sample sequenced in a study of metastatic and nonmetastatic thyroid tumors. Treatment of any kind had been given to no patient before thyroid surgery. TCRdb re-called clones via MiXCR from the PCR reads. The table shows more than 35,000 clones, with roughly 14% occurring only once. The sample comprised blood. These receptors were obtained from a female donor with papillary thyroid cancer or a benign thyroid nodule (not recorded which). Some clones in this sample may be carry-over from other donors' samples.

This clone was seen repeatedly, ten times or more. This may stem from a read error, because a much larger clone lies one nucleotide away. The V call is TRBV27, the J call TRBJ2-7; D perhaps matches TRBD1 (5 bases). Germline V gene data show CDR1 as MNHEY and CDR2 as SMNVEV (reference sequence). The CDR3 contains 14 residues. Trimming removed 6 bases from V and 2 bases from J, with 14 bases in between. CDR3: CASRVTVHPYEQYF. The CDR3 region has the DNA TGTGCCAGCAGGGTGACAGTTCACCCCTACGAGCAGTACTTC.

This clone was found many times. This may be a read error: a much more frequent sequence differs by one nucleotide. In the same sample, other DNA sequences code for this CDR3. For the CDR3, the DNA is TGTGCCACCAGCAACAGCGGGGTGCAGGGTAGGGGTTCGCCCCTCCACTTT. Its translation: CATSNSGVQGRGSPLHF. This chain joins TRBV15 and TRBJ1-6; D perhaps matches TRBD1 (5 bases). Germline CDR1 and CDR2: LNHNV and YYDKDF (reference sequence). Trimming pared 4 bases from V and 13 bases from J, leaving 26 bases between. The length of the CDR3 is 17 residues.

In its sample, this clone was seen many times. The chain joins TRBV20-1 to TRBJ2-3; D remains ambiguous. V lost 6 bases, J lost 6 bases, and 10 bases lay in between. The CDR3 is 11 amino acids. Germline-derived CDR1 and CDR2 are DFQATT and SNEGSKA (reference sequence). The CDR3 sequence: CSATPRDTQYF. CDR3 coding DNA: TGCAGTGCCACCCCCCGGGATACGCAGTATTTT.

This clone is categorized as medium-sized. This chain uses TRBV28 with TRBJ1-2, with 7 nucleotides matching TRBD1. This CDR3 has 15 amino acids. V gave up 6 bases and J gave up 3 bases; unmatched junction bases: 10. CDR1 MDHEN and CDR2 SYDVKM come from the germline V gene. The CDR3 reads CASSPGGGVDYGYTF. DNA for the CDR3: TGTGCCAGCAGCCCCGGAGGGGGCGTCGACTATGGCTACACCTTC.

This clone appeared a few times. With a much larger clone just one base away, this may be a read error. The same CDR3 can be traced to other DNA sequences in this sample. This chain uses TRBV29-1 with TRBJ1-1; D might be TRBD1 (5 bases). Per germline, CDR1 SQVTM and CDR2 ANQGSEA. The CDR3 extends over 13 amino acids. Deletions cut 7 bases from V and 2 bases from J, with 14 bases between. This chain's CDR3 is CSGRVGGNTEAFF. The CDR3 nucleotides are TGCAGCGGTCGGGTGGGGGGTAACACTGAAGCTTTCTTT. The whole variable domain, filled in from reference TRBV29-1 and TRBJ1-1, reads SAVISQKPSRDICQRGTSLTIQCQVDSQVTMMFWYRQQPGQSLTLIATANQGSEATYESGFVIDKFPISRPNLTFSTLTVSNMSPEDSSIYLCSGRVGGNTEAFFGQGTRLTVV.

The table lists this clone with many counts. The chain couples TRBV11-2 to TRBJ2-7; D gene uncertain. V was shortened by 5 bases and J by 0 bases, with 14 bases between the two germline ends. The germline V gene encodes CDR1 SGHAT and CDR2 FQNNGV. CDR3 length: 15 residues. The chain's CDR3 is CASSQWAGGSYEQYF. The CDR3 DNA reads TGTGCCAGCAGCCAGTGGGCAGGTGGCTCCTACGAGCAGTACTTC. Supplemented by reference TRBV11-2 and TRBJ2-7, the full variable domain reads EAGVAQSPRYKIIEKRQSVAFWCNPISGHATLYWYQQILGQGPKLLIQFQNNGVVDDSQLPKDRFSAERLKGVDSTLKIQPAKLEDSAVYLCASSQWAGGSYEQYFGPGTRLTVT.